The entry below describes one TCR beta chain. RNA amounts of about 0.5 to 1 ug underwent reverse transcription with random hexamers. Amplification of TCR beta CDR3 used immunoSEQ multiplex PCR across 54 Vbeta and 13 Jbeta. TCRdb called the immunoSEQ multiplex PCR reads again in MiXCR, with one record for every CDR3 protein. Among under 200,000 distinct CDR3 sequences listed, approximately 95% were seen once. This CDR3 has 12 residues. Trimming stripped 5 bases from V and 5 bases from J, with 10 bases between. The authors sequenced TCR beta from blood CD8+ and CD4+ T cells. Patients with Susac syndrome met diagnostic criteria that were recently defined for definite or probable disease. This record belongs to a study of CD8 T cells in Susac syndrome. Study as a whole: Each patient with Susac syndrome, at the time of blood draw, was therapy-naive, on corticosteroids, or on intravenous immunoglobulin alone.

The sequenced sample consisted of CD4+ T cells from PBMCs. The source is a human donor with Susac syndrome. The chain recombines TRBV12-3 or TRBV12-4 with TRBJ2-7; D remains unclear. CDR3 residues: CASSTLPHEQYF. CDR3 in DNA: TGTGCCAGCAGTACCCTCCCCCACGAGCAGTACTTC.